The following is a T cell receptor beta chain sequence with its context. These data originate in a study of shared clonotypes between healthy human individuals. Germline V gives CDR1 SEHNR, CDR2 FQNEAQ (reference sequence). CDR3 size: 15 residues. V was cut by 7 bases and J by 3 bases, with 17 bases left in between. In replicate PCRs of sorted subsets, roughly 210 ng DNA, approximately 28,000 T cell genomes, was used. How the authors handled the data: Quality scores were absent from the junction-only immunoSEQ sequences, so filtering differed. The repertoire was sequenced with immunoSEQ multiplex PCR; TCRdb's copy has only in-frame clones and lacks some. The DNA gave D and trimming, while V, J and clone size come from that table. Of under 550,000 clones detected, 90% to 96% appear once; the ten largest clones hold under 0.06%.

This receptor was obtained from a young woman in good health. What was sequenced was naive CD4+ T cells sorted from blood. Subset here: CD45RA+ positively selected. This chain joins TRBV7-9 and TRBJ2-3, with unresolved D. The chain's CDR3 is CASNSWQIGTDTQYF. The CDR3 nucleotides are TGTGCCAGCAACTCCTGGCAAATCGGTACAGATACGCAGTATTTT.